The source of this T cell receptor (beta chain) is a study of cytomegalovirus exposure and HLA in healthy donors. Regarding the study as a whole: Within the roughly 120 validation repertoires, first-cohort TCR clusters tended to co-occur, according to a later analysis. The study found most TCR sequences rare, yet found some public TCRs in many donors. Under in vitro conditions, a few CMV-associated chains were confirmed as specific for CMV antigens.

Method: immunoSEQ multiplex PCR; TCRdb's copy keeps in-frame clones and lacks some. The table shows under 200,000 clones, with around 96% occurring only once. Losses at the gene ends were 4 bases for V and 0 bases for J; bases not matched to a gene: 6. Germline CDR1 is SGHDT and CDR2 is YYEEEE. The CDR3 totals 16 residues. With respect to this clone: The antigen is not known.

V is TRBV5-6 and J is TRBJ2-3; 9 bases map to TRBD1. The clonotype was recovered from a woman under 30 in good health and CMV-seronegative. Sequencing was performed on PBMCs. The CDR3 DNA reads as TGTGCCAGCAGCGGAGGACAGGGGATAAGCACAGATACGCAGTATTTT. It translates to CASSGGQGISTDTQYF.